This T cell receptor beta chain was obtained from a study of blood T cell dynamics during melanoma immunotherapy. Overall study context: Standard first-line treatment here was pembrolizumab or nivolumab plus ipilimumab in metastatic melanoma.

Time point of the sample: week 3, after first cycle of checkpoint inhibitor. The CDR3 is 11 amino acids. V was cut by 3 bases and J by 9 bases, with 9 bases left in between. Germline V gene data show CDR1 as DFQATT and CDR2 as SNEGSKA (reference sequence). Some clones are missing from TCRdb's copy, which holds only in-frame ones; the method was immunoSEQ multiplex PCR. The table lists some 11,000 clones, roughly nine tenths of them singletons, with less than 25% in the top ten. The chain recombines TRBV20-1 with TRBJ2-1, with D possibly being TRBD2 (6 bases). The source was blood, collected from a patient treated with checkpoint blockade. This TCR came from a human donor with melanoma. DNA of the CDR3: TGCAGTGCTAGCGGGAGTGTTGAGCAGTTCTTC. This translates into CSASGSVEQFF.